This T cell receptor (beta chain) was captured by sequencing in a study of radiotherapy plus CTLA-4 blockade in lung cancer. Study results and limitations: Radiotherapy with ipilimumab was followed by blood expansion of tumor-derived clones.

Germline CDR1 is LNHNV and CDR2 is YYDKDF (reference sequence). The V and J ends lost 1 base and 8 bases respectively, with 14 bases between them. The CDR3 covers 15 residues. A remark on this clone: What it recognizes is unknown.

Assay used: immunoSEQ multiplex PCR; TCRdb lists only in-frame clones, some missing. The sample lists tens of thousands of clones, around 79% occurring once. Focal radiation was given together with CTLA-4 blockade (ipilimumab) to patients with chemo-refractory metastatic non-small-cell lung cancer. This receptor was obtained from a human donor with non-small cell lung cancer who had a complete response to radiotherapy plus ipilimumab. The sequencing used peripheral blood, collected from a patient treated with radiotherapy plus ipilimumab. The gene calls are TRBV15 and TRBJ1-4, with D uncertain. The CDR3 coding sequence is TGTGCCACCAGCAGAGGAGGTCGGATGGAGGAAAAACTGTTTTTT. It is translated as CATSRGGRMEEKLFF.